The sequence of this TCR beta chain was determined in a study of CD8 T cells in Susac syndrome. Reverse transcription of 0.5 to 1 ug RNA was performed with random hexamers. The method of amplification for TCR beta CDR3 was immunoSEQ multiplex PCR, covering 54 Vbeta and 13 Jbeta. TCRdb itself ran the immunoSEQ multiplex PCR reads through MiXCR, one entry per CDR3 protein. Here the sample spans more than 95,000 distinct CDR3 sequences, around 92% being singletons. Relapsing-remitting disease, either stable or active, was present in the treatment-naive patients who were the multiple sclerosis controls. The TEMRA cells underwent FACS enrichment, while the CD8+ and CD4+ T cells underwent negative isolation. Study-wide results and limits: The study conceded that relatively few individuals underwent its TCR sequencing and HLA analysis.

As to this clonotype: The antigen is unknown.

The V gene's germline CDR1 is MGHRA and CDR2 YSYEKL. CDR3 length: 16 amino acids. The V segment lost 1 base and the J segment 6 bases; nucleotides outside the gene matches: 9. The sample was CD4+ T cells from PBMCs. The chain joins TRBV4-1 to TRBJ2-7; 10 nucleotides agree with TRBD2. The receptor was derived from a human donor with multiple sclerosis. Written as DNA, the CDR3 is TGCGCCAGCAGCCAAGTACCGGGACTAGCGTCGGGCGAGCAGTACTTC. It codes for CASSQVPGLASGEQYF.